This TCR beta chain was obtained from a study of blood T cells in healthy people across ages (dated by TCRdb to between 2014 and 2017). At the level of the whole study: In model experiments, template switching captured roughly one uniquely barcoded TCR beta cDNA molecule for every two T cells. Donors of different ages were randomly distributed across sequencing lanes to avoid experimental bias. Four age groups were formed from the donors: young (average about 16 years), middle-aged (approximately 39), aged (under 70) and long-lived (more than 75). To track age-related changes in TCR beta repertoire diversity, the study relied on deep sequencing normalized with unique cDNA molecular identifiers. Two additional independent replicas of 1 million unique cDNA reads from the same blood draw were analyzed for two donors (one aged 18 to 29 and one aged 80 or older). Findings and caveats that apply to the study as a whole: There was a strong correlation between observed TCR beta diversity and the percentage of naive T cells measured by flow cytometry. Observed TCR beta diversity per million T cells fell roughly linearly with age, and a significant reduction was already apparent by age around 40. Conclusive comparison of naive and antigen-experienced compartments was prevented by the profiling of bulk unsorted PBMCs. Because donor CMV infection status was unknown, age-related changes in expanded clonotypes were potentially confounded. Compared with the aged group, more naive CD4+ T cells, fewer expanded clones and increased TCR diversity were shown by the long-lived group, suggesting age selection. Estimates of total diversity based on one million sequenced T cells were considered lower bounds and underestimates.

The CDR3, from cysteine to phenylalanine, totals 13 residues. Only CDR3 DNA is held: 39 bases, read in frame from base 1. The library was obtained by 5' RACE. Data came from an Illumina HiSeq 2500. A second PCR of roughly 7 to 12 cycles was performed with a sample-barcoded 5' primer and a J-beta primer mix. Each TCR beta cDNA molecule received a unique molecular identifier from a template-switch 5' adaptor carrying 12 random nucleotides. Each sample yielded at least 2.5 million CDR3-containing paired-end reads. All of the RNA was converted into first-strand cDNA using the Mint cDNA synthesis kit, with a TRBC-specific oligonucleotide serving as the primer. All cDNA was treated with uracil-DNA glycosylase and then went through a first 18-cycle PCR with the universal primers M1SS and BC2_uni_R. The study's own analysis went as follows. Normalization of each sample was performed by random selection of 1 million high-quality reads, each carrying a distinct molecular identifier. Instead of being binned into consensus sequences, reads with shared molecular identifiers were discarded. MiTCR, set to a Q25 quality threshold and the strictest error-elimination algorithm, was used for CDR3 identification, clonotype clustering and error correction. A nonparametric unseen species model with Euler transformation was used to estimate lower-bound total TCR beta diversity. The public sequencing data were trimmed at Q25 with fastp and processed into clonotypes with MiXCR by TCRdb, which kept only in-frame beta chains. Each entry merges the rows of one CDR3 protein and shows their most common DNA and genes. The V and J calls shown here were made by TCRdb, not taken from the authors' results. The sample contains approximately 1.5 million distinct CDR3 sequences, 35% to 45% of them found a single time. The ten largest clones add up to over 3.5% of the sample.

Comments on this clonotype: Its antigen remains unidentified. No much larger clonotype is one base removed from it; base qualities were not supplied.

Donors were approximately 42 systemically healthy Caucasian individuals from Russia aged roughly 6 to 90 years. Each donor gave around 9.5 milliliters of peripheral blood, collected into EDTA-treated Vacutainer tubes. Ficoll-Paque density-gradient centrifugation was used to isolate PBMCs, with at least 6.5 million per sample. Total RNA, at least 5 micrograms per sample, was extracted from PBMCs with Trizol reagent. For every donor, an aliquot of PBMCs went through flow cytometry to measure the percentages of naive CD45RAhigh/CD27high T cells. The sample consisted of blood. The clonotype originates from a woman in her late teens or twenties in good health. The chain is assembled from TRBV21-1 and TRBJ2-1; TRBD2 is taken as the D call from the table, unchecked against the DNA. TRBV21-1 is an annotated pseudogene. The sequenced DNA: TGTTCCTTTAGCGGGAGCATCCACAATGAGCAGTTCTTC. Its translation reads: CSFSGSIHNEQFF.